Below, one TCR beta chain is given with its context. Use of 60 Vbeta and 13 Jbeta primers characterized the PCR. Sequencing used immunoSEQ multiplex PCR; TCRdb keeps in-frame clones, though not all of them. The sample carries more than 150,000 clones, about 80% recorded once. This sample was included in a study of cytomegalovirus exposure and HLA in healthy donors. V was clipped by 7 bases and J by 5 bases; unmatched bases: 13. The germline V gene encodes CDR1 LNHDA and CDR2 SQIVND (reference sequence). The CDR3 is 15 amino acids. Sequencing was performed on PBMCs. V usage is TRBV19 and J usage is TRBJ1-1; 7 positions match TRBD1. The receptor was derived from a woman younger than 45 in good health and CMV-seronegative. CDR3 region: CASTDRRRARTEAFF. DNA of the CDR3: TGTGCCAGTACGGACAGGAGGAGGGCGAGGACTGAAGCTTTCTTT.